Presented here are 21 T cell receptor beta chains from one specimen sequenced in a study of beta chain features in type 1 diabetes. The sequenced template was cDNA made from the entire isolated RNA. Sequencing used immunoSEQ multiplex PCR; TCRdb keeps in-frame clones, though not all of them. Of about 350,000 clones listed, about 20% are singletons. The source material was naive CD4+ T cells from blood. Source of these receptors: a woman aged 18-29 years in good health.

The CDR3 region has the DNA TGTGCCAGCACCCTGTCTATTTCACCGGGGGATAATGGCTACACCTTC. Protein: CASTLSISPGDNGYTF. J is TRBJ1-2 and V is TRBV5-4; perhaps TRBD1 as D (5 bases). The CDR3 contains 16 residues. CDR1 and CDR2 from the germline V gene are SGHNT and YYREEE (reference sequence). Trimming left V 6 bases short and J 6 bases short, with 24 bases between.

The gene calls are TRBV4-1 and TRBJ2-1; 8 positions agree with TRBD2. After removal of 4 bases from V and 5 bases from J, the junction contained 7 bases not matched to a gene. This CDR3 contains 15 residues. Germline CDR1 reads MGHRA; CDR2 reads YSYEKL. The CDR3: CASSRDLAGNNEQFF. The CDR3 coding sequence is TGCGCCAGCAGCCGGGATCTAGCGGGTAACAATGAGCAGTTCTTC.

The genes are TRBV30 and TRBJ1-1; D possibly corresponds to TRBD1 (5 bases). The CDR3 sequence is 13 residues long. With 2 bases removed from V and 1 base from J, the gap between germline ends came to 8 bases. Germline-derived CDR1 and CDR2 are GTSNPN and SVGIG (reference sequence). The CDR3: CAWSTGANTEAFF. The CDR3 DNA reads TGTGCCTGGAGTACAGGCGCGAACACTGAAGCTTTCTTT.

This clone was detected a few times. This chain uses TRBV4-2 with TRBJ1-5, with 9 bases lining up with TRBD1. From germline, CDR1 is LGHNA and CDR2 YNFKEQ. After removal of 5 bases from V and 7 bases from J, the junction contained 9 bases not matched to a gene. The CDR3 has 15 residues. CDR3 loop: CASSVTGGGGQPQHF. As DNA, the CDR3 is TGTGCCAGCAGCGTAACAGGGGGCGGAGGACAGCCCCAGCATTTT.

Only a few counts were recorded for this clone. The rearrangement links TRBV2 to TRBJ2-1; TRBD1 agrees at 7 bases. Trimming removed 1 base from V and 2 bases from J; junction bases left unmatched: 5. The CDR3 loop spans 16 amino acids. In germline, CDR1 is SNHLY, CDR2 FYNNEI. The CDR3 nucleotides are TGTGCCAGCAGTGAAGAAGGTCAGGGGGCCTACAATGAGCAGTTCTTC. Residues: CASSEEGQGAYNEQFF.

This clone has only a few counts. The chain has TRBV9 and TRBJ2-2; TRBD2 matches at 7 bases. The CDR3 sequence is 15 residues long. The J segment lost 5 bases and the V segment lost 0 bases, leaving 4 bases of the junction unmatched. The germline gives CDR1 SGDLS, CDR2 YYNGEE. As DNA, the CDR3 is TGTGCCAGCAGCGTAGTTAGTAGCGGGACCGGGGAGCTGTTTTTT. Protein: CASSVVSSGTGELFF.

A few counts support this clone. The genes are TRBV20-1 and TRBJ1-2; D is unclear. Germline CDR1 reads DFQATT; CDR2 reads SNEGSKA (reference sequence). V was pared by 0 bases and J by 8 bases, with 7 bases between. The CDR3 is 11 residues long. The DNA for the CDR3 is TGCAGTGCTAGAGAGGGGAGAGGCTACACCTTC. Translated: CSAREGRGYTF.

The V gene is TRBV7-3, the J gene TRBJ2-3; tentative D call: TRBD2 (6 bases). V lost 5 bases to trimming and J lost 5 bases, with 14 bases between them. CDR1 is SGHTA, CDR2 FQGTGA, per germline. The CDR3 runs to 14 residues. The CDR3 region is CASSLQLGGDTQYF. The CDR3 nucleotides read TGTGCCAGCAGCCTACAATTGGGAGGAGATACGCAGTATTTT.

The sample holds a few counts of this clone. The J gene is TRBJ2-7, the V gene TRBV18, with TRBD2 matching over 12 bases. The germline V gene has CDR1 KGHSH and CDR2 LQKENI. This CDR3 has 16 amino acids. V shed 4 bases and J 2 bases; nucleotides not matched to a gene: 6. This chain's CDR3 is CASSRRLAGVTYEQYF. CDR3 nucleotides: TGTGCCAGCTCACGAAGACTAGCGGGGGTTACCTACGAGCAGTACTTC.

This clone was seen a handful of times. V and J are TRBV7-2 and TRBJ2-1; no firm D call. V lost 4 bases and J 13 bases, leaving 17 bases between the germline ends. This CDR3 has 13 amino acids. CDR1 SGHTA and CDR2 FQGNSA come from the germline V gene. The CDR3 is CASSSSLIEDQFF. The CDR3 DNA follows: TGTGCCAGCAGCTCCTCCCTAATAGAGGATCAGTTCTTC.

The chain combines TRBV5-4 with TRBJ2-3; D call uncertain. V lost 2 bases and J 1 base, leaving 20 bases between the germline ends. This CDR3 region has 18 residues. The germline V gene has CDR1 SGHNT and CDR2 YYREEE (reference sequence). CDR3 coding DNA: TGTGCCAGCAGCTTTACCCGCGTCGGCGGCCGAGGCACAGATACGCAGTATTTT. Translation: CASSFTRVGGRGTDTQYF. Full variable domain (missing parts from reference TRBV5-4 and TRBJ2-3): ETGVTQSPTHLIKTRGQQVTLRCSSQSGHNTVSWYQQALGQGPQFIFQYYREEENGRGNFPPRFSGLQFPNYSSELNVNALELDDSALYLCASSFTRVGGRGTDTQYFGPGTRLTVL.

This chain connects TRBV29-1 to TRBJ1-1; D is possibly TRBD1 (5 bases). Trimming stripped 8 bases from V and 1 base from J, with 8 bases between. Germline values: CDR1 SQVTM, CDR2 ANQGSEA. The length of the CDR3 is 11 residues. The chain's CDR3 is CSTQGNTEAFF. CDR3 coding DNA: TGCAGCACTCAGGGGAACACTGAAGCTTTCTTT. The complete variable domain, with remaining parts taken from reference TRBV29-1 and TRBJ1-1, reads SAVISQKPSRDICQRGTSLTIQCQVDSQVTMMFWYRQQPGQSLTLIATANQGSEATYESGFVIDKFPISRPNLTFSTLTVSNMSPEDSSIYLCSTQGNTEAFFGQGTRLTVV.

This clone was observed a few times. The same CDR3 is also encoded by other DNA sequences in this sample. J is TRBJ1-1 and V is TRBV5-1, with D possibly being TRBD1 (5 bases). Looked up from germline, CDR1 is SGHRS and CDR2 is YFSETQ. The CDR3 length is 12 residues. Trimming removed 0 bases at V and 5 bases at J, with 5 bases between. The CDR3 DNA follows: TGCGCCAGCAGCTTGGGACAGACTGAAGCTTTCTTT. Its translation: CASSLGQTEAFF.

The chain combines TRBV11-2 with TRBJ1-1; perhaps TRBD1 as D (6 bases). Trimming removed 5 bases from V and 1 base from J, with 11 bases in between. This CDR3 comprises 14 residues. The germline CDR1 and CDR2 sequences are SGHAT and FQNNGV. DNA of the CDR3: TGTGCCAGCAGCGAGAGCAGGGGGAACACTGAAGCTTTCTTT. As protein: CASSESRGNTEAFF. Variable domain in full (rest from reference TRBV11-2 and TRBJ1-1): EAGVAQSPRYKIIEKRQSVAFWCNPISGHATLYWYQQILGQGPKLLIQFQNNGVVDDSQLPKDRFSAERLKGVDSTLKIQPAKLEDSAVYLCASSESRGNTEAFFGQGTRLTVV.

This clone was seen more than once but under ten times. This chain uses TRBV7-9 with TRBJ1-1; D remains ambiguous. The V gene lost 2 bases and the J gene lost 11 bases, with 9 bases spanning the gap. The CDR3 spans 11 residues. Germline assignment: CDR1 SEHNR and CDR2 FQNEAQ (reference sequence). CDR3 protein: CASSLNREAFF. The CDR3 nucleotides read TGTGCCAGCAGCTTAAACCGTGAGGCTTTCTTT.

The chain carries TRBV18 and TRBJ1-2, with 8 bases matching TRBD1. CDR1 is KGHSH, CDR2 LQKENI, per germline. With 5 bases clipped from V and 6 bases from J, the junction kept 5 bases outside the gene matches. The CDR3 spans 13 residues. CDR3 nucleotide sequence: TGTGCCAGCTCAAGCACAGGGGGAGATGGCTACACCTTC. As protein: CASSSTGGDGYTF.

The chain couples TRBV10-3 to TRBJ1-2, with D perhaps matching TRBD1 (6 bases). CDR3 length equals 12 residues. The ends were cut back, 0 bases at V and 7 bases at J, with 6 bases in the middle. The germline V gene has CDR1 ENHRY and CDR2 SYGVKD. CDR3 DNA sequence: TGTGCCATCAGTGAGTCAGGGGGTGGCTACACCTTC. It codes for CAISESGGGYTF.

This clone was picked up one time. The CDR3, as DNA: TGTGCCAGCGAGTCAGGTCTCTCGGAAGCTTTCTTT. Encoded protein: CASESGLSEAFF. The V call is TRBV11-3, the J call TRBJ1-1; D gene uncertain. The CDR3 consists of 12 residues. The V and J ends lost 8 bases and 8 bases respectively, with 15 bases between them. The V gene's germline CDR1 is SGHNT and CDR2 YENEEA.

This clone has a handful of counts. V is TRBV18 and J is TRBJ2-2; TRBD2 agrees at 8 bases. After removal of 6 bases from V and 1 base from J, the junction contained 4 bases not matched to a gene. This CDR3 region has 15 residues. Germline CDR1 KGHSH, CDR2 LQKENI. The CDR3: CASSSGTRNTGELFF. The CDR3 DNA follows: TGTGCCAGCTCGTCCGGGACTAGGAACACCGGGGAGCTGTTTTTT.

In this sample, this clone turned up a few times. CDR3: CAWSVRGVRDTQYF. In DNA, the CDR3 is TGTGCCTGGAGTGTACGGGGGGTTCGGGATACGCAGTATTTT. This sequence joins TRBV30 and TRBJ2-3; TRBD2 aligns across 7 bases. This CDR3 contains 14 residues. J lost 6 bases, V lost 0 bases, and 6 bases had no gene match. Germline loops: CDR1 GTSNPN, CDR2 SVGIG (reference sequence).

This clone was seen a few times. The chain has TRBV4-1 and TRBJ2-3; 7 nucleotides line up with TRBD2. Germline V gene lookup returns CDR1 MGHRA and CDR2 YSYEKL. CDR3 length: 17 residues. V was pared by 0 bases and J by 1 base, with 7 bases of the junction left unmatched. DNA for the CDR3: TGCGCCAGCAGCCAAGATAACCAGCGGGGCCGCACAGATACGCAGTATTTT. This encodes CASSQDNQRGRTDTQYF.